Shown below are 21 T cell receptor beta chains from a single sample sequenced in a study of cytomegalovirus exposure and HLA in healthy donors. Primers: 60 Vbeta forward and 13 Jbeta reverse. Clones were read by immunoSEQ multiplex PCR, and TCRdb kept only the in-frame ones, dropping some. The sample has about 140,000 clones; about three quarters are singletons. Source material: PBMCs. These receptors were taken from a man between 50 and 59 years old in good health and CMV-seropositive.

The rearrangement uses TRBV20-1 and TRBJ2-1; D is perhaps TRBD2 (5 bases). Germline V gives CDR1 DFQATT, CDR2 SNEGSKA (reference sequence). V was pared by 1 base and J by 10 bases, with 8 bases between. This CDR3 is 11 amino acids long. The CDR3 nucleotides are TGCAGTGCTAGAGGGAGGTACGAGCAGTTCTTC. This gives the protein CSARGRYEQFF.

The chain's CDR3 is CASSYTASNEQFF. As DNA, the CDR3 is TGCGCCAGCAGCTACACCGCTTCCAATGAGCAGTTCTTC. The J gene is TRBJ2-1, the V gene TRBV4-1, with no clear D. The CDR3 extends over 13 amino acids. Looked up from germline, CDR1 is MGHRA and CDR2 is YSYEKL. V dropped 5 bases and J dropped 6 bases, with 11 bases sitting between them.

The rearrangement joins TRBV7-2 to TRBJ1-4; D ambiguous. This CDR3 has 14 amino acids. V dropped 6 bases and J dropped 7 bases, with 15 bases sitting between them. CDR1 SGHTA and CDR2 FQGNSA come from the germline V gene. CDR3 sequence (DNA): TGTGCCAGCAGACAACGGCTAGATTGTGAAAAACTGTTTTTT. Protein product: CASRQRLDCEKLFF. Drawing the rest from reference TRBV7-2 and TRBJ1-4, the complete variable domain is GAGVSQSPSNKVTEKGKDVELRCDPISGHTALYWYRQSLGQGLEFLIYFQGNSAPDKSGLPSDRFSAERTGGSVSTLTIQRTQQEDSAVYLCASRQRLDCEKLFFGSGTQLSVL.

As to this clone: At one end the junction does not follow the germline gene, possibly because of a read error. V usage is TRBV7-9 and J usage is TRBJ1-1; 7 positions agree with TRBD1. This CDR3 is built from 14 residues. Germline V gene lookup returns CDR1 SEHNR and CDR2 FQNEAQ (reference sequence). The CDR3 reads CSSSDRVGNGEAFF. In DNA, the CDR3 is TGTTCCAGCAGTGACAGGGTCGGGAACGGTGAAGCTTTCTTT. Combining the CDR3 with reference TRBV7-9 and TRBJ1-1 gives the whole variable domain DTGVSQNPRHKITKRGQNVTFRCDPISEHNRLYWYRQTLGQGPEFLTYFQNEAQLEKSRLLSDRFSAERPKGSFSTLEIQRTEQGDSAMYLCSSSDRVGNGEAFFGQGTRLTVV.

The CDR3 loop reads CASSPAGTGADTQYF. CDR3 DNA sequence: TGTGCCAGCTCACCGGCTGGGACAGGAGCAGATACGCAGTATTTT. The V call is TRBV18, the J call TRBJ2-3; the match to TRBD1 covers 8 bases. This CDR3 has 15 amino acids. Germline assignment: CDR1 KGHSH and CDR2 LQKENI. After removal of 3 bases from V and 4 bases from J, the junction contained 6 bases not matched to a gene.

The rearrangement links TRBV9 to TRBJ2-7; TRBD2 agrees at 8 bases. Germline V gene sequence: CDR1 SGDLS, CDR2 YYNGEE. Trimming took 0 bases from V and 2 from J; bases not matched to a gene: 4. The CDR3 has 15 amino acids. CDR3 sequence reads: CASSVGSGETYEQYF. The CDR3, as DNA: TGTGCCAGCAGCGTAGGTAGCGGGGAAACCTACGAGCAGTACTTC.

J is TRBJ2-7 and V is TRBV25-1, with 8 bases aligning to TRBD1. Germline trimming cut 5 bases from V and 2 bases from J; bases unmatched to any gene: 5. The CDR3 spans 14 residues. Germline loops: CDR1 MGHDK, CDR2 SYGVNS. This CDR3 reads CASSKGQGAYEQYF. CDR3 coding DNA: TGTGCCAGCAGTAAAGGACAGGGTGCCTACGAGCAGTACTTC.

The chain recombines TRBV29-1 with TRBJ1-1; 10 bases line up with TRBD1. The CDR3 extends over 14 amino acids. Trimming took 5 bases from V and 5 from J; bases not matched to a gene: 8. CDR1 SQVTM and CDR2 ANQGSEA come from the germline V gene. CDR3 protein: CSVSRQGARTEAFF. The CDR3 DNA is TGCAGCGTTTCAAGACAGGGGGCGAGAACTGAAGCTTTCTTT.

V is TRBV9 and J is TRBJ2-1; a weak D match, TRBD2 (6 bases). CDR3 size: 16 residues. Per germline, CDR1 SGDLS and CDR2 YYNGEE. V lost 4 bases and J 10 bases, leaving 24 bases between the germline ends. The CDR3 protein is CASSPSGTAAFGEQFF. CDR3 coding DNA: TGTGCCAGCAGCCCATCGGGGACTGCCGCCTTTGGGGAGCAGTTCTTC. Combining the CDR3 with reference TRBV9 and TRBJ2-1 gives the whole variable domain DSGVTQTPKHLITATGQRVTLRCSPRSGDLSVYWYQQSLDQGLQFLIQYYNGEERAKGNILERFSAQQFPDLHSELNLSSLELGDSALYFCASSPSGTAAFGEQFFGPGTRLTVL.

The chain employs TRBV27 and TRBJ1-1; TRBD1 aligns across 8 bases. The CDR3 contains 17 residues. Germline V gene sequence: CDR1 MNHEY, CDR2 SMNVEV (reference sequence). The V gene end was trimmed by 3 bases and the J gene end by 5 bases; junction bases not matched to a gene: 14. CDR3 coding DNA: TGTGCCAGCAGTTTCCAATTCCGACAGGGGCGGTTAACTGAAGCTTTCTTT. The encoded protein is CASSFQFRQGRLTEAFF.

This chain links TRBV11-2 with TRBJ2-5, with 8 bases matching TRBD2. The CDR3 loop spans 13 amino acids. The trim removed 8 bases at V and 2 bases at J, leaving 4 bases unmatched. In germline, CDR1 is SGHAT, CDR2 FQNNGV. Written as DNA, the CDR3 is TGTGCCAGCTTAGCGGGGAGGCAAGAGACCCAGTACTTC. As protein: CASLAGRQETQYF.

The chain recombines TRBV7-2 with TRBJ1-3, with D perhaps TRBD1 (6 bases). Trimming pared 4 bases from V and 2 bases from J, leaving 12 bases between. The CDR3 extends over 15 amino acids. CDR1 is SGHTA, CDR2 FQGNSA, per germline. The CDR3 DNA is TGTGCCAGCAGCTCCCAGGGGCGGCCTGGAAACACCATATATTTT. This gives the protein CASSSQGRPGNTIYF.

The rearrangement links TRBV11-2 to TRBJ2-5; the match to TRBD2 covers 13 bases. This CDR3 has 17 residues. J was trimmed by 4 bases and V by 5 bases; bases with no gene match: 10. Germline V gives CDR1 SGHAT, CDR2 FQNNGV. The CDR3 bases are TGTGCCAGCAGCCCCGGACTAGCGGGAGATGGGCGAGAGACCCAGTACTTC. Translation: CASSPGLAGDGRETQYF.

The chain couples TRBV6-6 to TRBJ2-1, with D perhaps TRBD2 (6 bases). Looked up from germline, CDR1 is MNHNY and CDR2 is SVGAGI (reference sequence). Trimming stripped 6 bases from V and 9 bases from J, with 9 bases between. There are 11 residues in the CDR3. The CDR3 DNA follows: TGTGCCAGCAGCCAGACTAGTGAGCAGTTCTTC. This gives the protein CASSQTSEQFF.

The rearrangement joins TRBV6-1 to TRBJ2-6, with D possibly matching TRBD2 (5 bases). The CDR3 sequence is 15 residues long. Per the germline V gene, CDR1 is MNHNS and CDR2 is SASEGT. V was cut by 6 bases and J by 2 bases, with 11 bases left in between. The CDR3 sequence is CASSPGRAGANVLTF. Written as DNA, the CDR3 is TGTGCCAGCAGCCCTGGGCGGGCTGGGGCCAACGTCCTGACTTTC.

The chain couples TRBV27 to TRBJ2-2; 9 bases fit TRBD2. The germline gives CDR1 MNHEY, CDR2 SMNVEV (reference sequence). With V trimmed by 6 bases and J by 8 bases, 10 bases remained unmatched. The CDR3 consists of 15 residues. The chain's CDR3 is CASSPIAGARGELFF. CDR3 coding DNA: TGTGCCAGCAGCCCCATAGCGGGGGCGCGGGGGGAGCTGTTTTTT.

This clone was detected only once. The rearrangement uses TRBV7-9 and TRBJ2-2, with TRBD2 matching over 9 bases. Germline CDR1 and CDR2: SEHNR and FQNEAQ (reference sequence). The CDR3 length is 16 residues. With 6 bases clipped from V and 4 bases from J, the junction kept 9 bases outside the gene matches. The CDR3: CASSWDLRGGTGELFF. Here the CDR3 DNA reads TGTGCCAGCAGTTGGGACTTGCGGGGGGGCACCGGGGAGCTGTTTTTT.

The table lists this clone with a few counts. CDR3 bases: TGTGCCAGTAGCAATAGCGGGGGGTACCGCACAGATACGCAGTATTTT. Translating it yields CASSNSGGYRTDTQYF. The chain is built from TRBV19 and TRBJ2-3; TRBD2 agrees at 10 bases. This CDR3 is 16 amino acids long. J lost 1 base, V lost 6 bases, and 7 bases had no gene match. Germline assignment: CDR1 LNHDA and CDR2 SQIVND (reference sequence).

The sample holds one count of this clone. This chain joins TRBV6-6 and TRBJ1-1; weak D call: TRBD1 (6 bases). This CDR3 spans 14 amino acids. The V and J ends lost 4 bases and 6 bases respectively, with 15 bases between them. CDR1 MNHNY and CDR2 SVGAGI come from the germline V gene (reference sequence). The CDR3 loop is CASSWRRGEAEAFF. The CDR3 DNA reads TGTGCCAGCAGTTGGCGCAGGGGAGAGGCTGAAGCTTTCTTT.

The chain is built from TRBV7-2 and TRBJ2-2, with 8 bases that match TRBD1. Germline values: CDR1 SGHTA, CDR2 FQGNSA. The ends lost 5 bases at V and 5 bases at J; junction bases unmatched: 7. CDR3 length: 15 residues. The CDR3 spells CASSRRGQGTGELFF. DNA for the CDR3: TGTGCCAGCAGCAGGCGTGGACAGGGAACCGGGGAGCTGTTTTTT. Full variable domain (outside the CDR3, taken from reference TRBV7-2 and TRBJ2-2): GAGVSQSPSNKVTEKGKDVELRCDPISGHTALYWYRQSLGQGLEFLIYFQGNSAPDKSGLPSDRFSAERTGGSVSTLTIQRTQQEDSAVYLCASSRRGQGTGELFFGEGSRLTVL.

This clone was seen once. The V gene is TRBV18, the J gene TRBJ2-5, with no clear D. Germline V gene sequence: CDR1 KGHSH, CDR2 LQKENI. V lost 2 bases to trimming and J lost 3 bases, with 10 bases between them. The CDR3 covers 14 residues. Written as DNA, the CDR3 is TGTGCCAGCTCACCAGGGCAGCCTAAAGAGACCCAGTACTTC. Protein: CASSPGQPKETQYF.